This T cell receptor (beta chain) was obtained from a study of a mutant IDH1 vaccine in newly diagnosed glioma. TCRdb's table, derived via immunoSEQ multiplex PCR, lists solely in-frame clones and lacks some. The sample consists of 40,000 or so clones, roughly 82% of them appearing once. In the case of this clone: The antigen remains undetermined.

V lost 0 bases, J lost 4 bases, and 4 bases stayed unmatched. The CDR3 runs 14 residues. Germline V lookup: CDR1 GTSNPN, CDR2 SVGIG (reference sequence). Time point indicated: week 47, end of study. Vaccine doses each comprised 300 ug of mutant IDH1 20-mer peptide, with topical imiquimod. This TCR was recovered from a man aged 18 to 30 with glioma. Some clones in this sample may be carry-over from other donors' samples. The V gene is TRBV30, the J gene TRBJ2-7; 9 positions match TRBD1. The sequenced sample was PBMCs, obtained from a glioma patient whose treatment included an IDH1 peptide vaccine. CDR3 loop: CAWSVRTGAYEQYF. The CDR3 DNA reads TGTGCCTGGAGTGTGAGGACAGGGGCTTACGAGCAGTACTTC.